This is a list of T cell receptor beta chains from one sample in a study of T cells after yellow fever vaccination. TCRdb used MiXCR to reprocess the 5' RACE reads, holding one entry per CDR3 protein. Here the sample spans some 240,000 distinct CDR3 sequences, roughly 3.3% being singletons. This sample comprised CD4+ T cells sorted from PBMCs, obtained 10 days after the yellow fever booster vaccination. These receptors were obtained from a man aged 18 to 30 who received the YFV17D yellow fever vaccine. The CDR3 runs from the conserved cysteine through the conserved F or W. A D gene is named only where the DNA matches it firmly. Expanded clones are given a class, and other clones once, few, many or no size at all.

v_gene	j_gene	d_gene	abundance	CDR3aa	CDR3nt
TRBV5-1	TRBJ2-4	-	-	CASSSSPGTEQNIQYF	TGCGCCAGCAGCTCCTCCCCTGGGACGGAGCAAAACATTCAGTACTTC
TRBV18	TRBJ2-1	-	few	CASSADSNEQFF	TGTGCCAGCTCAGCCGACTCCAATGAGCAGTTCTTC
TRBV28	TRBJ2-2	-	many	CASTPGTGGELFF	TGTGCCAGCACCCCCGGGACCGGCGGGGAGCTGTTTTTT
TRBV7-2	TRBJ2-2	-	-	CASSLARSGMVVFF	TGTGCCAGCAGCTTAGCGAGGTCGGGAATGGTGGTGTTTTTT
TRBV20-1	TRBJ1-5	TRBD1	-	CSAWGQGDQPQHF	TGCAGTGCTTGGGGACAGGGTGATCAGCCCCAGCATTTT
TRBV2	TRBJ2-1	-	few	CASSDLGFTYNEQFF	TGTGCCAGCAGTGATTTGGGGTTTACCTACAATGAGCAGTTCTTC
TRBV5-1	TRBJ2-7	-	many	CASSLRTAAYEQYF	TGCGCCAGCAGCTTGAGGACGGCAGCCTACGAGCAGTACTTC
TRBV18	TRBJ2-1	-	-	CASSLQGSDEQFF	TGTGCCAGCTCGCTTCAGGGGTCCGATGAGCAGTTCTTC
TRBV5-1	TRBJ2-1	-	few	CASSLGTGDYNEQFF	TGCGCCAGCAGCCTGGGTACGGGGGACTACAATGAGCAGTTCTTC
TRBV6-5	TRBJ1-3	-	few	CASRQQSSGNTIYF	TGTGCCAGCAGACAACAGAGCTCTGGAAACACCATATATTTT
TRBV6-1	TRBJ2-4	-	many	CASSVQGGIQYF	TGTGCCAGCAGTGTCCAGGGAGGCATTCAGTACTTC
TRBV5-6	TRBJ2-1	-	many	CASSRLVHEQFF	TGTGCCAGCAGTCGACTAGTTCATGAGCAGTTCTTC
TRBV5-6	TRBJ1-3	-	many	CASSLLGATGNTIYF	TGTGCCAGCAGCTTGCTGGGGGCTACTGGAAACACCATATATTTT
TRBV12-3/TRBV12-4	TRBJ2-3	TRBD1	many	CASSPPRQGTGDTQYF	TGTGCCAGCAGTCCCCCGCGACAGGGGACTGGAGATACGCAGTATTTT
TRBV12-3/TRBV12-4	TRBJ2-3	TRBD1	few	CASSPRTGVADTQYF	TGTGCCAGCAGTCCCCGGACAGGGGTGGCAGATACGCAGTATTTT
TRBV7-2	TRBJ2-3	TRBD2	many	CASSSSGVTDTQYF	TGTGCCAGCAGCAGTAGCGGGGTCACAGATACGCAGTATTTT
TRBV7-2	TRBJ2-1	TRBD1	many	CASSMDRGSYNEQFF	TGTGCCAGCAGCATGGACAGGGGATCCTACAATGAGCAGTTCTTC
TRBV2	TRBJ2-1	TRBD2	many	CASRSERGGRNEQFF	TGTGCCAGCAGGTCTGAGCGGGGGGGCCGTAATGAGCAGTTCTTC
TRBV7-2	TRBJ1-5	-	many	CASSPEPAGNQPQHF	TGTGCCAGCAGCCCCGAACCCGCAGGTAATCAGCCCCAGCATTTT
TRBV24-1	TRBJ1-1	-	-	CATSAGVVFF	TGTGCCACCAGTGCCGGGGTGGTTTTCTTT
TRBV5-1	TRBJ1-1	-	-	CASSSHTDTEAFF	TGCGCCAGCAGCTCTCACACCGATACTGAAGCTTTCTTT
TRBV19	TRBJ2-1	-	-	CASSIGVSSYNEQFF	TGTGCCAGTAGTATAGGTGTGAGCTCCTACAATGAGCAGTTCTTC
TRBV3-1	TRBJ1-1	-	few	CASSQGGNLGAFF	TGTGCCAGCAGCCAAGGAGGTAATCTTGGAGCTTTCTTT
TRBV6-5	TRBJ2-1	TRBD1	-	CASSYGTGERVEQFF	TGTGCCAGCAGTTACGGGACAGGGGAGAGAGTTGAGCAGTTCTTC
TRBV10-3	TRBJ2-3	TRBD1	many	CAISRDRLADTQYF	TGTGCCATCAGCCGGGACAGGTTAGCAGATACGCAGTATTTT
TRBV5-1	TRBJ2-1	-	many	CASSVPAGGGEEQFF	TGCGCCAGCAGCGTCCCCGCCGGTGGAGGCGAAGAGCAGTTCTTC
TRBV20-1	TRBJ1-1	-	many	CSARLNTEAFF	TGCAGTGCTAGGCTAAACACTGAAGCTTTCTTT
TRBV18	TRBJ2-3	TRBD1	many	CASSPPRQGPVADTQYF	TGTGCCAGCTCACCACCCCGACAGGGTCCCGTTGCAGATACGCAGTATTTT
TRBV9	TRBJ1-2	-	many	CASRRTSANYGYTF	TGTGCCAGCAGAAGGACGTCGGCTAACTATGGCTACACCTTC
TRBV4-3	TRBJ2-2	-	-	CASSGSGGQISGELFF	TGCGCCAGCAGCGGATCGGGGGGCCAGATTTCCGGGGAGCTGTTTTTT
TRBV19	TRBJ2-3	-	-	CASSMATDTQYF	TGTGCCAGTAGTATGGCGACAGATACGCAGTATTTT
TRBV20-1	TRBJ2-1	TRBD2	many	CSAPPASGNNEQFF	TGCAGTGCCCCTCCGGCTAGCGGGAACAATGAGCAGTTCTTC
TRBV5-1	TRBJ2-1	-	many	CASSLEAGVVPNEQFF	TGCGCCAGCAGCTTGGAAGCAGGGGTTGTCCCCAATGAGCAGTTCTTC
TRBV4-1	TRBJ2-1	-	-	CASSRAGGAIWDEQFF	TGCGCCAGCAGCCGAGCGGGCGGGGCTATTTGGGATGAGCAGTTCTTC
TRBV4-3	TRBJ1-2	-	many	CASSQGGSYGYTF	TGCGCCAGCAGCCAAGGGGGCAGCTATGGCTACACCTTC
TRBV2	TRBJ2-1	TRBD2	-	CASRELTSVPFRGEQFF	TGTGCCAGCAGAGAGTTGACTAGCGTGCCTTTTCGGGGTGAGCAGTTCTTC
TRBV18	TRBJ2-2	-	many	CASSDTGELFF	TGTGCCAGCTCAGACACCGGGGAGCTGTTTTTT
TRBV5-1	TRBJ1-6	-	many	CASSSASRGDSPLHF	TGCGCCAGCAGCTCGGCAAGTCGGGGGGATTCACCCCTCCACTTT
TRBV6-2/TRBV6-3	TRBJ2-2	-	-	CASRPWIGGELFF	TGTGCCAGCAGACCCTGGATAGGCGGGGAGCTGTTTTTT
TRBV29-1	TRBJ2-5	-	-	CSVGGGRLKTQYF	TGCAGCGTTGGGGGTGGCAGGTTAAAGACCCAGTACTTC
TRBV3-1	TRBJ1-5	TRBD1	few	CASSPDRGAPQHF	TGTGCCAGCAGCCCCGACAGGGGCGCGCCCCAGCATTTT
TRBV5-1	TRBJ2-7	-	-	CASSAGQTSYEQYF	TGCGCCAGCAGCGCGGGACAGACATCCTACGAGCAGTACTTC
TRBV5-1	TRBJ2-5	-	few	CASSLDAYQETQYF	TGCGCCAGCAGCTTGGACGCTTACCAAGAGACCCAGTACTTC
TRBV18	TRBJ1-5	-	many	CASSPGTNISPQHF	TGTGCCAGCTCACCAGGAACCAACATTTCGCCCCAGCATTTT
TRBV7-2	TRBJ2-3	-	many	CASSLATPKDTQYF	TGTGCCAGCAGCTTAGCCACACCTAAGGATACGCAGTATTTT
TRBV10-3	TRBJ2-3	-	few	CAISAVLSDTQYF	TGTGCCATCAGCGCAGTGTTGTCAGATACGCAGTATTTT
TRBV12-3/TRBV12-4	TRBJ2-2	-	many	CASTFLTGELFF	TGTGCCAGCACTTTTTTGACCGGGGAGCTGTTTTTT
TRBV20-1	TRBJ2-5	TRBD2	many	CSATSGGAGETQYF	TGCAGTGCGACTAGCGGGGGGGCAGGGGAGACCCAGTACTTC
TRBV7-8	TRBJ2-5	TRBD1	many	CASSPRTGPTQETQYF	TGTGCCAGCAGCCCGAGGACAGGGCCTACTCAAGAGACCCAGTACTTC
TRBV10-3	TRBJ2-1	TRBD2	few	CAIRQGLAGVDEQFF	TGTGCCATCAGGCAAGGACTAGCGGGGGTGGATGAGCAGTTCTTC
TRBV10-2	TRBJ2-1	-	many	CASSESNARGNEQFF	TGCGCCAGCAGTGAGTCCAATGCTAGGGGGAATGAGCAGTTCTTC
TRBV9	TRBJ1-1	-	many	CASSPTPRGLNTEAFF	TGTGCCAGCAGCCCGACACCGCGGGGCCTGAACACTGAAGCTTTCTTT
TRBV5-1	TRBJ2-1	TRBD2	many	CASSLGLAGDEQFF	TGCGCCAGCAGCTTGGGACTAGCGGGGGATGAGCAGTTCTTC